Following are 30 T cell receptor beta chains from one sample sequenced in a study of blood T cells in healthy people across ages. Alongside a J-beta primer mix, a sample-barcoded 5' primer served in a second PCR lasting about 7 to 12 cycles. TCRdb ran MiXCR on the 5' RACE reads and lists one entry per CDR3 protein. Of 850,000 to 1,000,000 distinct CDR3 sequences listed, about 53% were seen once; the top ten hold about 22%. Input material: blood. The source is a woman aged 55-70 years in good health.

This chain uses TRBV15 with TRBJ2-5; D not resolved. V lost 1 base, J lost 1 base, and 16 bases lay in between. This CDR3 region has 17 residues. Germline CDR1 and CDR2: LNHNV and YYDKDF (reference sequence). In nucleotides, the CDR3 is TGTGCCACCAGCAGAGGAGTAGGCGGTGGGTCCCAAGAGACCCAGTACTTC. Amino acid sequence: CATSRGVGGGSQETQYF.

This clonotype turned up a few times. The rearrangement uses TRBV29-1 and TRBJ2-1; possibly TRBD2 for D (6 bases). Germline CDR1 reads SQVTM; CDR2 reads ANQGSEA. The V end lost 4 bases, the J end lost 5 bases, and 9 bases lay between the germline ends. This CDR3 comprises 12 residues. The CDR3: CSVGGRHNEQFF. CDR3 DNA: TGCAGCGTTGGGGGGAGGCACAATGAGCAGTTCTTC.

The chain recombines TRBV15 with TRBJ1-5; the match to TRBD1 covers 11 bases. Germline values: CDR1 LNHNV, CDR2 YYDKDF (reference sequence). V was pared by 0 bases and J by 6 bases, with 4 bases of the junction left unmatched. The length of the CDR3 is 16 residues. The CDR3 protein is CATSRDRTGGIQPQHF. DNA for the CDR3: TGTGCCACCAGCAGAGATCGGACAGGGGGCATTCAGCCCCAGCATTTT. Variable domain in full (rest from reference TRBV15 and TRBJ1-5): DAMVIQNPRYQVTQFGKPVTLSCSQTLNHNVMYWYQQKSSQAPKLLFHYYDKDFNNEADTPDNFQSRRPNTSFCFLDIRSPGLGDTAMYLCATSRDRTGGIQPQHFGDGTRLSIL.

The chain couples TRBV3-1 to TRBJ2-4, with 11 nucleotides matching TRBD2. The CDR3 sequence is 15 residues long. Germline V gives CDR1 LGHDT, CDR2 YNNKEL (reference sequence). V was pared by 4 bases and J by 8 bases, with 7 bases of the junction left unmatched. The CDR3: CASSLLAGVGDIQYF. The CDR3 DNA reads TGTGCCAGCAGCCTACTAGCGGGAGTTGGTGACATTCAGTACTTC.

V gene TRBV6-2 or TRBV6-3 combines with J gene TRBJ2-6; a possible D gene is TRBD2 (6 bases). The germline V gene encodes CDR1 MNHEY and CDR2 SVGEGT. The CDR3 is 19 residues long. Trimming removed 7 bases from V and 3 bases from J, with 25 bases in between. In DNA form, the CDR3 reads TGTGCCAGCACCACCTGGGGACTGATACCTCAGCTTGGGGCCAACGTCCTGACTTTC. Translated, it gives CASTTWGLIPQLGANVLTF.

The chain carries TRBV2 and TRBJ2-1; 13 nucleotides align to TRBD2. The CDR3 runs 13 residues. In germline, CDR1 is SNHLY, CDR2 FYNNEI. V lost 4 bases and J lost 12; bases outside the gene matches: 3. This CDR3 reads CASSGTSGSTQFF. The CDR3, as DNA: TGTGCCAGCAGTGGGACTAGCGGGAGCACGCAGTTCTTC.

This clonotype has more than one count but fewer than ten. CDR3 in amino acids: CASSLAGSDYEQYF. The DNA for the CDR3 is TGTGCCAGCAGTTTGGCCGGGTCGGACTACGAGCAGTACTTC. The V call is TRBV28, the J call TRBJ2-7; D is undetermined. This CDR3 contains 14 residues. Germline values: CDR1 MDHEN, CDR2 SYDVKM. V was trimmed by 3 bases and J by 3 bases, leaving 12 bases between them.

The chain employs TRBV7-2 and TRBJ2-7; no firm D call. V was shortened by 5 bases and J by 0 bases, with 20 bases between the two germline ends. This CDR3 contains 17 residues. Germline-derived CDR1 and CDR2 are SGHTA and FQGNSA. The CDR3 reads CASSPLATLLNSYEQYF. The CDR3 nucleotides read TGTGCCAGCAGCCCCCTCGCCACGCTCCTTAACTCCTACGAGCAGTACTTC.

The CDR3 spells CASSFGQGNNEQFF. For the CDR3, the DNA is TGCGCCAGCAGCTTCGGACAGGGTAACAATGAGCAGTTCTTC. The chain recombines TRBV5-1 with TRBJ2-1; 8 nucleotides match TRBD1. From germline, CDR1 is SGHRS and CDR2 YFSETQ. J was trimmed by 5 bases and V by 2 bases; bases with no gene match: 3. The CDR3 has 14 residues.

This clonotype was found once. The genes are TRBV7-6 and TRBJ2-5; tentative D call: TRBD2 (7 bases). V was trimmed by 3 bases and J by 1 base, leaving 12 bases between them. Germline CDR1 and CDR2: SGHVS and FNYEAQ. The CDR3 has 15 amino acids. As DNA, the CDR3 is TGTGCCAGCAGCTTGGGGGGGGCCTCCCAAGAGACCCAGTACTTC. It encodes CASSLGGASQETQYF.

The chain is built from TRBV4-1 and TRBJ2-5; D remains ambiguous. Trimming cost V 0 bases and J 7 bases, with 12 bases left between them. Looked up from germline, CDR1 is MGHRA and CDR2 is YSYEKL. The CDR3 contains 14 residues. CDR3 residues: CASSQDSIIGTQYF. The DNA of the CDR3 is TGCGCCAGCAGCCAAGATTCTATTATAGGGACCCAGTACTTC.

This clonotype was found a few times. The genes are TRBV20-1 and TRBJ2-5, with 7 bases lining up with TRBD2. The V and J ends lost 5 bases and 3 bases, in that order; junction bases with no gene match: 9. Germline CDR1 and CDR2: DFQATT and SNEGSKA (reference sequence). The CDR3 extends over 14 amino acids. The CDR3, as DNA: TGCAGTGCTCCCCCCGGCGGGGGTAAAGAGACCCAGTACTTC. This sequence encodes CSAPPGGGKETQYF.

This clonotype was counted only a few times. The CDR3 DNA follows: TGTGCCAGCAGTTCAACCAGGACAGGCTCCTACAATGAGCAGTTCTTC. Residues: CASSSTRTGSYNEQFF. The V gene is TRBV28, the J gene TRBJ2-1, with 7 bases lining up with TRBD1. The CDR3 extends over 16 amino acids. The germline gives CDR1 MDHEN, CDR2 SYDVKM. J lost 0 bases, V lost 4 bases, and 6 bases had no gene match. Full variable domain (missing parts from reference TRBV28 and TRBJ2-1): DVKVTQSSRYLVKRTGEKVFLECVQDMDHENMFWYRQDPGLGLRLIYFSYDVKMKEKGDIPEGYSVSREKKERFSLILESASTNQTSMYLCASSSTRTGSYNEQFFGPGTRLTVL.

This clonotype was counted a single time. This chain uses TRBV6-7 with TRBJ2-1; 7 bases align to TRBD2. The end of the DNA is better explained by TRBJ2-7, so the J call may be wrong. TRBV6-7 belongs to the ORF category, with a function that is uncertain. The length of the CDR3 is 14 residues. The CDR3 DNA reads as TGTGCCAGCAGCCCATATCTAGCGGACTACGAGCAGTACTTC. Its translation is CASSPYLADYEQYF.

The V gene is TRBV28, the J gene TRBJ2-2, with unresolved D. The CDR3 has 11 residues. Between the trimmed V and J ends, which lost 2 bases and 7 bases, there was a span of 2 bases. Per the germline V gene, CDR1 is MDHEN and CDR2 is SYDVKM. The CDR3 DNA follows: TGTGCCAGCAGTTTACACGGGGAGCTGTTTTTT. It codes for CASSLHGELFF.

This clonotype was seen a few times. This rearrangement joins TRBV4-3 to TRBJ2-1; D is unresolved. V was pared by 2 bases and J by 0 bases, with 8 bases between. The CDR3 is made up of 15 amino acids. Germline CDR1 and CDR2: LGHNA and YSLEER. This CDR3 reads CASSQIRSSYNEQFF. CDR3 bases: TGCGCCAGCAGCCAAATCCGGAGCTCCTACAATGAGCAGTTCTTC.

The genes are TRBV5-1 and TRBJ2-3; D is uncertain. The CDR3 consists of 15 residues. Germline V lookup: CDR1 SGHRS, CDR2 YFSETQ. Deletions cut 0 bases from V and 1 base from J, with 9 bases between. This CDR3 is CASSLDFGGTDTQYF. CDR3 bases: TGCGCCAGCAGCTTGGACTTTGGGGGCACAGATACGCAGTATTTT.

J is TRBJ2-7 and V is TRBV20-1; D uncertain. CDR3 size: 12 residues. Germline values: CDR1 DFQATT, CDR2 SNEGSKA (reference sequence). Trimming took 6 bases from V and 0 from J, leaving 9 bases between them. As DNA, the CDR3 is TGCAGTGCAAGAAGGAGCTCCTACGAGCAGTACTTC. Translating gives CSARRSSYEQYF.

The J gene is TRBJ2-1, the V gene TRBV28; the match to TRBD2 covers 9 bases. The CDR3 spans 17 residues. The J segment lost 9 bases and the V segment lost 5 bases, leaving 17 bases of the junction unmatched. Germline CDR1 and CDR2: MDHEN and SYDVKM. Written as DNA, the CDR3 is TGTGCCAGCAGTCCTACAAGTGGCGGGAGGGCCTTCGGTGAGCAGTTCTTC. Translated: CASSPTSGGRAFGEQFF.

The chain joins TRBV28 to TRBJ2-7; 8 bases align to TRBD1. Germline CDR1 is MDHEN and CDR2 is SYDVKM. This CDR3 has 16 amino acids. The V and J ends lost 3 bases and 2 bases, in that order; junction bases with no gene match: 9. The CDR3 DNA is TGTGCCAGCAGTTTTACGGAAGGACAGGGTCCCTACGAGCAGTACTTC. This gives the protein CASSFTEGQGPYEQYF.

CDR3 in amino acids: CSAMGLANNEQFF. The CDR3, as DNA: TGCAGTGCGATGGGACTAGCAAACAATGAGCAGTTCTTC. The chain links TRBV20-1 to TRBJ2-1, with 9 bases lining up with TRBD2. V gave up 6 bases and J gave up 5 bases; unmatched junction bases: 5. In germline, CDR1 is DFQATT, CDR2 SNEGSKA (reference sequence). The CDR3 is 13 amino acids.

J is TRBJ2-5 and V is TRBV20-1; D call uncertain. Germline V gene sequence: CDR1 DFQATT, CDR2 SNEGSKA (reference sequence). This CDR3 spans 13 amino acids. The V and J ends lost 4 bases and 5 bases respectively, with 14 bases between them. The CDR3 sequence is CSAKKASGETQYF. CDR3 coding DNA: TGCAGTGCTAAGAAAGCCTCCGGCGAGACCCAGTACTTC.

The rearrangement uses TRBV5-1 and TRBJ2-1, with D unresolved. V lost 2 bases, J lost 7 bases, and 7 bases lay in between. The CDR3 loop spans 12 amino acids. The germline CDR1 and CDR2 sequences are SGHRS and YFSETQ. In DNA, the CDR3 is TGCGCCAGCAGCTTCCTAGAAAATGAGCAGTTCTTC. This codes for CASSFLENEQFF. Together with reference TRBV5-1 and TRBJ2-1, the CDR3 gives the full variable domain: KAGVTQTPRYLIKTRGQQVTLSCSPISGHRSVSWYQQTPGQGLQFLFEYFSETQRNKGNFPGRFSGRQFSNSRSEMNVSTLELGDSALYLCASSFLENEQFFGPGTRLTVL.

The chain recombines TRBV25-1 with TRBJ2-5, with D perhaps assigned TRBD1 or TRBD2 (5 bases each). The CDR3 is 15 residues long. Germline V gene sequence: CDR1 MGHDK, CDR2 SYGVNS. V was cut by 3 bases and J by 1 base, with 12 bases left in between. The CDR3 is CASSDPGTGQETQYF. CDR3 coding DNA: TGTGCCAGCAGTGACCCCGGGACGGGCCAAGAGACCCAGTACTTC.

This clonotype appeared a few times. This sequence joins TRBV4-3 and TRBJ2-3, with TRBD2 matching over 10 bases. The V and J ends lost 2 bases and 7 bases, in that order; junction bases with no gene match: 9. The CDR3 contains 16 residues. In germline, CDR1 is LGHNA, CDR2 YSLEER. This chain's CDR3 is CASSQSLAGATYTQYF. The CDR3, as DNA: TGCGCCAGCAGCCAAAGTCTAGCGGGAGCGACGTATACGCAGTATTTT.

The chain joins TRBV18 to TRBJ1-1; D is ambiguous. Germline assignment: CDR1 KGHSH and CDR2 LQKENI. V was trimmed by 1 base and J by 1 base, leaving 10 bases between them. The length of the CDR3 is 15 residues. For the CDR3, the DNA is TGTGCCAGCTCACCACAGTCGCAACCGAACACTGAAGCTTTCTTT. It encodes CASSPQSQPNTEAFF.

The genes are TRBV7-8 and TRBJ2-7; 7 nucleotides match TRBD2. Gene TRBJ2-5 matches the end of the DNA better, so the J call may be wrong. The CDR3 contains 17 residues. Germline loops: CDR1 SGHVS, CDR2 FQNEAQ. As DNA, the CDR3 is TGTGCCAGCTCCCCTGACGGTCTAGCGGATCCAATTGGGACCCAGTACTTC. This gives the protein CASSPDGLADPIGTQYF.

This chain joins TRBV7-2 and TRBJ2-3, with TRBD2 identical over 10 bases. With 1 base clipped from V and 3 bases from J, the junction kept 1 base outside the gene matches. The CDR3 runs 15 residues. Germline CDR1 SGHTA, CDR2 FQGNSA. This chain's CDR3 is CASSLGGLATDTQYF. Written as DNA, the CDR3 is TGTGCCAGCAGCTTAGGGGGACTAGCGACAGATACGCAGTATTTT. Based on the CDR3 plus reference TRBV7-2 and TRBJ2-3, the full variable domain is GAGVSQSPSNKVTEKGKDVELRCDPISGHTALYWYRQSLGQGLEFLIYFQGNSAPDKSGLPSDRFSAERTGGSVSTLTIQRTQQEDSAVYLCASSLGGLATDTQYFGPGTRLTVL.

This clonotype is a singleton in its sample. This rearrangement joins TRBV9 to TRBJ2-5; possible D gene TRBD1, 6 bases. The germline V gene encodes CDR1 SGDLS and CDR2 YYNGEE. CDR3 length: 15 residues. Trimming removed 4 bases from V and 2 bases from J, with 15 bases in between. The CDR3 loop reads CASSTGPGQQETQYF. CDR3 DNA sequence: TGTGCCAGCAGCACCGGGCCGGGACAACAAGAGACCCAGTACTTC.

This clonotype occurred a few times. V gene TRBV29-1 combines with J gene TRBJ1-5; TRBD1 is a possible D gene (6 bases). The germline V and J ends were trimmed by 5 bases and 3 bases, with 20 bases remaining between them. The CDR3 runs to 16 residues. Per the germline V gene, CDR1 is SQVTM and CDR2 is ANQGSEA. The CDR3 DNA reads as TGCAGCGTTCAACTAGCTTTCGACAGGTACAATCAGCCCCAGCATTTT. Translating it yields CSVQLAFDRYNQPQHF.